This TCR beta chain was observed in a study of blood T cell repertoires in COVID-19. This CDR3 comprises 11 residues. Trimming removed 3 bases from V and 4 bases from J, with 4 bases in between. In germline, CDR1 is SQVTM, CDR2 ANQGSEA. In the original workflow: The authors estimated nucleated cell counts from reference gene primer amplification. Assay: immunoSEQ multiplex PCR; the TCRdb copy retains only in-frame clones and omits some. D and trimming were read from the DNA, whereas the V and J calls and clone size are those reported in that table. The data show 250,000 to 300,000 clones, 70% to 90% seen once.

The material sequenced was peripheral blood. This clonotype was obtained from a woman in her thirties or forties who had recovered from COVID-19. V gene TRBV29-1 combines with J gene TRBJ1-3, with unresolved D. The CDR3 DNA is TGCAGCGTTGAGGCCGGAAACACCATATATTTT. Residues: CSVEAGNTIYF.